This record covers a single T cell receptor (beta chain). What it binds is unknown. The J segment lost 0 bases and the V segment lost 5 bases, leaving 3 bases of the junction unmatched. This CDR3 is built from 15 residues. The germline CDR1 and CDR2 sequences are SGHTA and FQGTGA. The data originate from a study of graft-versus-host responses after intestinal transplantation. The study, taken as a whole, reports: Detection of GvH clones occurred in recipient marrow, and some had their first appearance in ileum or blood. Where graft-donor T cell macrochimerism was present, patients had high graft-versus-host to host-versus-graft clonal ratios in allografts. Peak GvH clone levels in circulation were associated with early post-transplant HvG declines.

The table came from immunoSEQ multiplex PCR; TCRdb's copy has only in-frame clones and leaves some out. The data contain around 18,000 clones, 95% of them seen just once; the ten biggest clones take up 0.65% to 0.95%. This sequence joins TRBV7-3 and TRBJ2-2, with TRBD1 identical over 7 bases. The sample consisted of PBMCs, taken 23 days after intestinal transplant. The TCR comes from a human patient who received an intestinal transplant, so some T cells may come from the graft donor. This chain's CDR3 is CASSPGTANTGELFF. The CDR3 bases are TGTGCCAGCAGCCCCGGGACAGCGAACACCGGGGAGCTGTTTTTT.